This T cell receptor (beta chain) was retrieved from a study of OX40 agonist ivuxolimab in advanced cancers. Looking at the study overall: The costimulatory receptor OX40 (CD134) was targeted by ivuxolimab, a fully human IgG2 agonistic monoclonal antibody. Intravenous ivuxolimab was administered to patients every 2 weeks at six dose levels: 0.01, 0.1, 0.3, 1.5, 3 and 10 mg/kg. Of the approximately 54 dose-escalation patients, hepatocellular carcinoma was present in approximately 20, melanoma in approximately 15, renal cell carcinoma in 9 and head and neck cancer in 9. In the dose-escalation cohort, approximately 80% of patients were male, and the mean age was 60 years with a range of roughly 23 to 79. Patients were allowed to have had prior anti-PD-1, anti-PD-L1 or anti-CTLA-4 therapy, and more than 30% of the dose-escalation patients had previously received checkpoint inhibitors. Partial responses were achieved by three dose-escalation patients, of whom one had hepatocellular carcinoma and two had cutaneous melanoma. The purpose of peripheral TCRbeta sequencing was to test whether ivuxolimab changed TCR sequence diversity and led to clonal T-cell expansion. The paper covers the monotherapy dose-escalation part of the phase I ivuxolimab trial, which included N ≈ 57 patients. Overall results and qualifications from the work: At doses from 0.1 to 3.0 mg/kg, clonal expansion was seen in both CD4+ and CD8+ blood T cells between baseline and week 6. After ivuxolimab, more expanded clones were found on average in CD8+ T cells than in CD4+ T cells. In the 0.1-3.0 mg/kg groups, partial responders had among the lowest normalized peripheral clonal expansion, particularly in CD8+ T cells. The antigen specificity of the peripheral T cells that underwent clonal expansion was not determined. Low levels of normalized T-cell clonal expansion were also seen in some patients who did not respond.

Genomic DNA was extracted from sorted cells for sequencing of the TCRbeta CDR3 region. The immunoSEQ Assay was used to sequence the TCRbeta CDR3 regions. The table was pulled from immuneACCESS by TCRdb, which kept in-frame rearrangements only. Such tables lose some clones; where checked, under half of the loss comes from unresolved V genes, and the rest has no known cause. This sample has roughly 56,000 clones in its table, and 80% to 90% of those were observed once. The ten largest account for 0.85% to 0.95% of the sample. The CDR3 runs 16 residues from the cysteine to the phenylalanine. Only the CDR3 portion is preserved as DNA: 48 bases, with reading frame beginning at the first base. Ends trimmed: V by 0 bases, J by 0 bases; bases unmatched to a gene: 2. The germline V gene specifies SGHRS as CDR1 and YFSETQ as CDR2. The trial excluded patients who had a history of autoimmune disease or who were on systemic immunosuppression. Peripheral blood for TCR sequencing was collected from all dose cohorts at baseline, on cycle 4 day 1, and on cycle 7 day 1. The samples were drawn from a first-in-human, open-label, multicenter phase I dose-escalation trial of ivuxolimab. Adults with locally advanced or metastatic melanoma, renal cell carcinoma, hepatocellular carcinoma or head and neck squamous cell carcinoma were enrolled in the trial. CD4+ and CD8+ T cells were sorted separately from peripheral blood before TCR sequencing.

The sample holds a few counts of this clone. Its antigen remains unidentified. No much larger clonotype is one base removed from it; base qualities were not supplied. The receptor's source is an adult with an advanced solid tumor such as melanoma, head and neck, liver or kidney cancer. Sequenced material: CD4+ or CD8+ T cells sorted from blood, taken in a trial of the OX40 agonist ivuxolimab. The V and J genes are TRBV5-1 and TRBJ1-3; the central 8 bases match TRBD1. CDR3 protein: CASSLGDRSSGNTIYF. The DNA sequence is TGCGCCAGCAGCTTGGGGGACAGGAGCTCTGGAAACACCATATATTTT.